Below, 14 T cell receptor beta chains from the same sample are listed, as sequenced in a study of T cell clonotyping in hematopoietic cell transplantation. Libraries were prepared by immunoSEQ multiplex PCR; TCRdb keeps only in-frame clonotypes and omits some of them. The sample contains about 27,000 clones, approximately 96% of which appear only once. Sequences were obtained from peripheral blood mononuclear cells. These receptors were collected from a man aged 45-60 years in good health. Some clones in this sample may be carry-over from other donors' samples.

J is TRBJ2-3 and V is TRBV7-3, with no clear D. V lost 3 bases, J lost 0 bases, and 7 bases lay in between. Per the germline V gene, CDR1 is SGHTA and CDR2 is FQGTGA. This CDR3 contains 14 residues. Here the CDR3 DNA reads TGTGCCAGCAGCTTGAGTACTAGCACAGATACGCAGTATTTT. Translated, it gives CASSLSTSTDTQYF.

The genes are TRBV10-1 and TRBJ2-2; possible D gene TRBD2, 7 bases. The CDR3 length is 17 residues. The germline V gene encodes CDR1 WNHNN and CDR2 SYGVQD (reference sequence). V was trimmed by 3 bases and J by 0 bases, leaving 14 bases between them. CDR3 sequence (DNA): TGCGCCAGCAGTGATTGGGGGGGGGCGTCGAACACCGGGGAGCTGTTTTTT. Encoded protein: CASSDWGGASNTGELFF.

This chain joins TRBV6-5 and TRBJ1-2, with unresolved D. V dropped 4 bases and J dropped 4 bases, with 13 bases sitting between them. The CDR3 totals 14 residues. Germline V gene lookup returns CDR1 MNHEY and CDR2 SVGAGI. CDR3 DNA sequence: TGTGCCAGCAGTTCGCAAGCCGGACCCTATGGCTACACCTTC. Amino acids: CASSSQAGPYGYTF.

V usage is TRBV30 and J usage is TRBJ1-3; D call uncertain. The ends were cut back, 5 bases at V and 7 bases at J, with 18 bases in the middle. In germline, CDR1 is GTSNPN, CDR2 SVGIG (reference sequence). The CDR3 length is 14 residues. CDR3 amino acids: CAWEPLPGRNTIYF. The CDR3 nucleotides read TGTGCCTGGGAGCCCCTACCGGGGAGGAACACCATATATTTT.

V and J are TRBV10-2 and TRBJ2-6, with 7 bases identical to TRBD1. After removal of 6 bases from V and 3 bases from J, the junction contained 5 bases not matched to a gene. The CDR3 runs 15 residues. From germline, CDR1 is WSHSY and CDR2 SAAADI. CDR3 loop: CASSDRASGANVLTF. The CDR3 DNA sequence: TGCGCCAGCAGCGACAGGGCTAGTGGGGCCAACGTCCTGACTTTC.

The chain is built from TRBV6-5 and TRBJ2-1; TRBD2 might be the D (6 bases). CDR1 and CDR2 (germline): MNHEY, SVGAGI. This CDR3 spans 14 amino acids. Trimming cost V 9 bases and J 4 bases, with 16 bases left between them. CDR3 loop: CASSAGNYYNEQFF. The CDR3 nucleotides are TGTGCCAGTAGTGCGGGGAATTATTACAATGAGCAGTTCTTC.

The chain recombines TRBV2 with TRBJ1-1; D is ambiguous. The CDR3 is 11 residues long. The V gene lost 6 bases and the J gene lost 4 bases, with 6 bases spanning the gap. Germline assignment: CDR1 SNHLY and CDR2 FYNNEI. The CDR3 is CASRVGTEAFF. Written as DNA, the CDR3 is TGTGCCAGCAGAGTGGGCACTGAAGCTTTCTTT. The full variable domain, its missing parts supplied by reference TRBV2 and TRBJ1-1, is EPEVTQTPSHQVTQMGQEVILRCVPISNHLYFYWYRQILGQKVEFLVSFYNNEISEKSEIFDDQFSVERPDGSNFTLKIRSTKLEDSAMYFCASRVGTEAFFGQGTRLTVV.

Here the CDR3 reads CAWSVAGWIPGNTIYF. For the CDR3, the DNA is TGTGCCTGGAGTGTGGCAGGGTGGATCCCTGGAAACACCATATATTTT. This chain connects TRBV30 to TRBJ1-3; possible D gene TRBD1, 5 bases. Germline V lookup: CDR1 GTSNPN, CDR2 SVGIG (reference sequence). Trimming shortened V by 0 bases and J by 2 bases, and 14 bases separated the two germline ends. The CDR3 is made up of 16 amino acids.

V gene TRBV30 combines with J gene TRBJ1-4; no definite D call. V lost 1 base and J 8 bases, leaving 14 bases between the germline ends. CDR1 and CDR2 (germline): GTSNPN, SVGIG (reference sequence). This CDR3 has 14 amino acids. CDR3 region: CAWSGSLGPEKLFF. CDR3 coding DNA: TGTGCCTGGAGTGGGAGTCTAGGTCCCGAAAAACTGTTTTTT.

This sequence joins TRBV4-1 and TRBJ1-5; D is unresolved. The germline CDR1 and CDR2 sequences are MGHRA and YSYEKL. CDR3 length: 14 residues. Deletions cut 1 base from V and 4 bases from J, with 8 bases between. As DNA, the CDR3 is TGCGCCAGCAGCCAAGGTCCAGATAATCAGCCCCAGCATTTT. Translating it yields CASSQGPDNQPQHF.

This chain connects TRBV5-5 to TRBJ1-6; no clear D gene. CDR3 length: 17 amino acids. CDR1 and CDR2 (germline): SGHKS, YYEKEE (reference sequence). V was clipped by 0 bases and J by 4 bases, with 14 bases between them. As DNA, the CDR3 is TGTGCCAGCAGCTTGGGTGAGGCCTCCAGTTATAATTCACCCCTCCACTTT. This codes for CASSLGEASSYNSPLHF. The full variable domain, in which reference TRBV5-5 and TRBJ1-6 provide the parts outside the CDR3, is DAGVTQSPTHLIKTRGQQVTLRCSPISGHKSVSWYQQVLGQGPQFIFQYYEKEERGRGNFPDRFSARQFPNYSSELNVNALLLGDSALYLCASSLGEASSYNSPLHFGNGTRLTVT.

The V and J genes are TRBV19 and TRBJ2-3; no clear D gene. Trimming took 1 base from V and 6 from J, leaving 14 bases between them. This CDR3 spans 15 amino acids. Germline CDR1 LNHDA, CDR2 SQIVND (reference sequence). In nucleotides, the CDR3 is TGTGCCAGTAGTATAGGGATAGCCTCCCAGGATACGCAGTATTTT. As protein: CASSIGIASQDTQYF.

This sequence joins TRBV30 and TRBJ2-1; either TRBD1 or TRBD2 may supply D (5 bases each). V lost 4 bases, J lost 4 bases, and 14 bases lay in between. CDR1 and CDR2 from the germline V gene are GTSNPN and SVGIG (reference sequence). CDR3 length equals 14 residues. CDR3 bases: TGTGCCTGGATCCCTGGGACGACATACAATGAGCAGTTCTTC. This codes for CAWIPGTTYNEQFF.

This rearrangement joins TRBV4-1 to TRBJ1-2, with a tentative D call TRBD1 (5 bases). The V and J ends lost 0 bases and 3 bases respectively, with 17 bases between them. Germline values: CDR1 MGHRA, CDR2 YSYEKL. The CDR3 sequence is 17 residues long. CDR3 coding DNA: TGCGCCAGCAGCCAAGATCGGAGGCAGGGCTTAGACTATGGCTACACCTTC. Residues: CASSQDRRQGLDYGYTF.